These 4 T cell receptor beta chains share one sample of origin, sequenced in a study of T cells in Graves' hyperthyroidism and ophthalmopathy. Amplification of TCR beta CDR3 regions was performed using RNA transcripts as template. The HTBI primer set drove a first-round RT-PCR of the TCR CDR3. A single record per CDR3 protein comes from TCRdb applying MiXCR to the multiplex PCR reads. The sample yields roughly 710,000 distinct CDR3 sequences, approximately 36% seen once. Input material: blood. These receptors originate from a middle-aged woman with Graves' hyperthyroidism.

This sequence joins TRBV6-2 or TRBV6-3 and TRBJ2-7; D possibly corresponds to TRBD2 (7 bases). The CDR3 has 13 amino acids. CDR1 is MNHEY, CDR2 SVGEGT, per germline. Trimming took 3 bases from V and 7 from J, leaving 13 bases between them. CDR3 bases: TGTGCCAGCAGTTATATCGGGGGGCGTGAGCAGTACTTC. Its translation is CASSYIGGREQYF.

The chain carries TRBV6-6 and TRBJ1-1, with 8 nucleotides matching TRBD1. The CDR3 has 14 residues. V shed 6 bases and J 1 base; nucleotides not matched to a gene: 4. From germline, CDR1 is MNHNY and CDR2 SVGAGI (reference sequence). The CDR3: CASRPGGRNTEAFF. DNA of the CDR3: TGTGCCAGCAGGCCAGGGGGCAGGAACACTGAAGCTTTCTTT.

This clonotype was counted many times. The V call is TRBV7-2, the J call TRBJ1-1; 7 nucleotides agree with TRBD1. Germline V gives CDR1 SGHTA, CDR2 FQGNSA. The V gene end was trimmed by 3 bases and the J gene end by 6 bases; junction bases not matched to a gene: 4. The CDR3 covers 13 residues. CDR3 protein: CASSFGTVPEAFF. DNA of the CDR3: TGTGCCAGCAGCTTCGGGACAGTACCTGAAGCTTTCTTT.

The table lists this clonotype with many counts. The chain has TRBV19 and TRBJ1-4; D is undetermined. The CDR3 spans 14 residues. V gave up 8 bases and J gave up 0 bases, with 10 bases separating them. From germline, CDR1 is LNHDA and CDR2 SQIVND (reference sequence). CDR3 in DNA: TGTGCCAGTGCAGACGGTGCAACTAATGAAAAACTGTTTTTT. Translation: CASADGATNEKLFF. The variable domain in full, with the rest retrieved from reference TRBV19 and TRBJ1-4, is DGGITQSPKYLFRKEGQNVTLSCEQNLNHDAMYWYRQDPGQGLRLIYYSQIVNDFQKGDIAEGYSVSREKKESFPLTVTSAQKNPTAFYLCASADGATNEKLFFGSGTQLSVL.